The rows below give T cell receptor beta chains drawn from one sample of a study of radiation and T cells in renal cell carcinoma. TCRdb's table, derived via immunoSEQ multiplex PCR, lists solely in-frame clones and lacks some. The profile shows about 14,000 clones, over 50% of them singletons. Here the sequenced sample was tumor tissue, taken from a patient whose treatment was nephrectomy without radiotherapy. Receptors were obtained from a man aged 50 or older with renal cell carcinoma. The CDR3 runs from the conserved cysteine through the conserved F or W. Each record gives: J gene, V gene, CDR3 protein.

TRBJ2-5 TRBV18 CASSLFLDREGGETQYF
TRBJ2-7 TRBV10-2 CASSAGGLGEQYF
TRBJ2-6 TRBV16 CASSQRGFGSGANVLTF
TRBJ1-1 TRBV7-6 CASSLRQNTEAFF
TRBJ2-2 TRBV5-1 CASSGLLAGARPGELFF
TRBJ2-7 TRBV27 CASSLSGRYF
TRBJ1-5 TRBV15 CATSRPRTGSNQPQHF
TRBJ2-2 TRBV6-1 CASGRRELFF
TRBJ2-1 TRBV15 CATTGRGTFYNEQFF
TRBJ2-5 TRBV1 CTSSQIGGRLYQETQYF
TRBJ2-1 TRBV5-1 CASSLGAGGRADNEQFF
TRBJ2-7 TRBV6-1 CASSVIAGGGYEQYF
TRBJ2-3 TRBV5-1 CASSRSSSGTDTQYF
TRBJ1-4 TRBV18 CASSPQGTNEKLFF
TRBJ1-1 TRBV18 CASSPQDRVGTEAFF
TRBJ1-5 TRBV5-1 CASSLGGRQPQHF
TRBJ2-1 TRBV5-8 CASSFGDRNEQFF
TRBJ1-2 TRBV27 CASSLGGQGSGYTF
TRBJ1-5 TRBV19 CASSYGTDNQPQHF
TRBJ1-2 TRBV2 CASSERVTVNYGYTF
TRBJ2-5 TRBV19 CASSIVLRLVSQETQYF
TRBJ1-1 TRBV18 CASSPGKGTEAFF
TRBJ2-1 TRBV7-2 CASSPGISSYNEQFF
TRBJ2-3 TRBV10-3 CAISENSGTDTQYF
TRBJ2-3 TRBV5-1 CASAQNADTQYF
TRBJ1-6 TRBV27 CASSLLQLNSPLHF
TRBJ1-1 TRBV29-1 CSVVEGSGTEAFF
TRBJ1-1 TRBV5-1 CASSLQGAANTEAFF
TRBJ2-3 TRBV7-6 CASSLRTRGGTDTQYF
TRBJ2-6 TRBV12-5 CASGLPFSSGSSGANVLTF
TRBJ2-3 TRBV4-1 CASSQAGLKITDTQYF
TRBJ2-5 TRBV15 CATSRAGRGQQETQYF
TRBJ2-5 TRBV2 CASRRLLASQETQYF
TRBJ2-4 TRBV13 CASSFVTGGTNIQYF
TRBJ1-2 TRBV6-5 CASSLQVMENGYTF
TRBJ2-5 TRBV11-3 CASRYGQGQETQYF
TRBJ2-1 TRBV9 CASSVGLGYNEQFF
TRBJ2-7 TRBV2 CASSEGWTGGSYEQYF
TRBJ1-5 TRBV2 CASSVMRQGYNQPQHF
TRBJ2-3 TRBV6-5 CACGRGSDTQYF
TRBJ2-7 TRBV6-6 CASTYGGVDEQYF
TRBJ2-5 TRBV27 CASSLSIVETQYF
TRBJ2-7 TRBV5-5 CASSLVTSGTGRDF
TRBJ2-6 TRBV7-9 CASSRGQNHGGANVLTF
TRBJ1-2 TRBV19 CASSTTGMSYTF